Listed below are T cell receptor beta chains from one sample, sequenced in a study of blood T cell repertoires in COVID-19. Measured with immunoSEQ multiplex PCR; TCRdb has only the in-frame clones, and not every one. Counted here are 200,000 to 250,000 clones, 92% occurring once; the ten biggest clones make up more than 0.95%. Sequenced: peripheral blood. The receptor set was obtained from a man under 40 with acute or convalescent COVID-19. The CDR3 runs from the conserved cysteine through the conserved F or W. The size of a clone is reported for some rows only, either as once, few or many, or as a class for expanded clones.

16 | NA | TRBJ2-1 | TRBV6-5 | CASSSVRGIVADEQFF
15 | NA | TRBJ2-2 | TRBV9 | CASSTLGRNTGELFF
14 | once | TRBJ1-5 | TRBV2 | CASSGLGQNQPQHF
13 | NA | TRBJ2-4 | TRBV5-1 | CASWTAAKNIQYF
13 | NA | TRBJ1-5 | TRBV19 | CASNERGDQPQHF
12 | NA | TRBJ1-4 | TRBV12-3/TRBV12-4 | CASSWGDEKLFF
16 | NA | TRBJ2-1 | TRBV5-4 | CASSLELAGGRNEQFF
15 | NA | TRBJ2-3 | TRBV6-6 | CASRRLGGDTDTQYF
14 | NA | TRBJ1-1 | TRBV18 | CASSATGKGTEAFF
17 | NA | TRBJ1-1 | TRBV7-9 | CASSLGRGYTRNTEAFF
14 | NA | TRBJ2-7 | TRBV18 | CASSPPGTAYEQYF
17 | NA | TRBJ2-5 | TRBV28 | CASSSPRGGHGRETQYF
14 | NA | TRBJ1-5 | TRBV2 | CASGGQGYNQPQHF
15 | NA | TRBJ2-7 | TRBV6-5 | CASSYSRTGVHEQYF
11 | NA | TRBJ2-5 | TRBV10-1 | CASSIGETQYF
15 | NA | TRBJ2-2 | TRBV2 | CASSERDRTTGELFF
15 | once | TRBJ1-5 | TRBV6-1 | CASSEYRGGFQPQHF
15 | few | TRBJ2-3 | TRBV5-1 | CASSFGIAGADTQYF
17 | NA | TRBJ2-2 | TRBV30 | CAWSTGLAGEETGELFF
16 | NA | TRBJ2-3 | TRBV5-1 | CASSLGLAGGSDTQYF
21 | NA | TRBJ2-3 | TRBV5-1 | CASSFMAHPGPERYITDTQYF
13 | NA | TRBJ2-2 | TRBV7-9 | CASRGGRTGELFF
13 | NA | TRBJ2-5 | TRBV25-1 | CASSESGQETQYF
15 | NA | TRBJ1-2 | TRBV18 | CASSPRRGMGYGYTF
14 | NA | TRBJ2-5 | TRBV5-1 | CASSFGTPQETQYF
16 | NA | TRBJ2-5 | TRBV5-1 | CASSLLTSGGQETQYF
15 | NA | TRBJ2-1 | TRBV2 | CASSEERGAANEQFF
14 | NA | TRBJ1-6 | TRBV5-6 | CASTWRGRNSPLHF
15 | NA | TRBJ1-3 | TRBV2 | CASSERGLSGNTIYF
15 | NA | TRBJ2-1 | TRBV5-1 | CASSLMAGSQNEQFF
15 | NA | TRBJ1-1 | TRBV30 | CAWSVAVYRDTEAFF
16 | NA | TRBJ2-1 | TRBV6-2/TRBV6-3 | CASSDLAGVGYNEQFF
16 | NA | TRBJ2-3 | TRBV5-6 | CASSLLTATDTDTQYF
14 | few | TRBJ2-7 | TRBV6-2/TRBV6-3 | CASSYSGTSGGPYF
14 | NA | TRBJ2-1 | TRBV11-2 | CASSPGYTANEQFF
15 | NA | TRBJ2-3 | TRBV5-1 | CASRWRQAGTDTQYF
13 | once | TRBJ1-2 | TRBV5-6 | CASSLANREGYTF
18 | once | TRBJ2-3 | TRBV18 | CASSPGLADFAGTDTQYF
17 | NA | TRBJ1-6 | TRBV11-2 | CASSLGTGSSYNSPLHF
14 | NA | TRBJ2-7 | TRBV6-5 | CASSYGQGSYEQYF